The clone carrying this T cell receptor (beta chain) was seen only once. Its target is unknown. The data were obtained in a study of PD-1 blockade in mismatch repair-deficient tumors. Study details: Enrolled about 2013-2017, patients had progressing, pretreated mismatch repair-deficient cancers of about a dozen types.

Here immunoSEQ multiplex PCR was the method, and the copy in TCRdb shows in-frame clones only, minus some. This sample yields roughly 110,000 clones, of which more than 60% are seen a single time; less than 5.5% belongs to the top ten. Study findings and constraints: Tumor-resident clones, often absent from pretreatment blood, expanded after pembrolizumab and then contracted.

PCR or immunohistochemistry showed mismatch repair deficiency in every enrolled patient. Trimming cost V 2 bases and J 6 bases; bases outside gene matches: 7. The CDR3 sequence is 14 residues long. Germline CDR1 reads SGHNT; CDR2 reads YYREEE (reference sequence). The chain joins TRBV5-4 to TRBJ1-2; 7 nucleotides line up with TRBD1. The clonotype originates from an adult with mismatch repair-deficient cancer. This sample comprised peripheral blood, obtained roughly 60 weeks after starting pembrolizumab. The CDR3: CASSFGTATHGYTF. DNA for the CDR3: TGTGCCAGCAGCTTCGGGACAGCAACCCATGGCTACACCTTC. Using reference TRBV5-4 and TRBJ1-2 for the parts outside the CDR3, the full variable domain is ETGVTQSPTHLIKTRGQQVTLRCSSQSGHNTVSWYQQALGQGPQFIFQYYREEENGRGNFPPRFSGLQFPNYSSELNVNALELDDSALYLCASSFGTATHGYTFGSGTRLTVV.